This entry lists 31 T cell receptor beta chains sequenced from one sample in a study of naive and memory T cell subsets. The beta constant-region primer was an equimolar mix of two oligonucleotides covering TRBC1 and TRBC2. TCRdb reprocessed the UMI-ligation and nested PCR reads via MiXCR and lists one record per CDR3 protein. Of 150,000 or so distinct CDR3 sequences detected, approximately 17% appear once; the ten largest clones hold 0.14% to 0.15%. Sequencing was done on a sample of naive CD4+ T cells from blood. Source of these receptors: a human donor in good health.

The CDR3 is CAISERTENTEAFF. CDR3 DNA sequence: TGTGCCATCAGTGAGCGGACAGAGAACACTGAAGCTTTCTTT. This chain connects TRBV10-3 to TRBJ1-1; perhaps TRBD1 as D (6 bases). Trimming took off 2 bases at V and 1 base at J, with 8 bases between the two ends. The CDR3 is made up of 14 amino acids. Germline values: CDR1 ENHRY, CDR2 SYGVKD.

This clonotype was detected only a few times. The chain combines TRBV10-3 with TRBJ2-5; TRBD2 is a possible D gene (5 bases). V gave up 8 bases and J gave up 0 bases, with 13 bases separating them. The CDR3 length is 14 residues. CDR1 and CDR2 (germline): ENHRY, SYGVKD. The CDR3 DNA is TGTGCCATCCCTGGTAGAGGGTACCAAGAGACCCAGTACTTC. Its translation is CAIPGRGYQETQYF.

This clonotype was observed a handful of times. The J gene is TRBJ2-5, the V gene TRBV12-3 or TRBV12-4; D not resolved. This CDR3 region has 13 residues. The ends were cut back, 5 bases at V and 2 bases at J, with 9 bases in the middle. The chain's CDR3 is CASSLRIQETQYF. The CDR3 DNA follows: TGTGCCAGCAGTCTGCGGATACAAGAGACCCAGTACTTC.

This chain uses TRBV6-2 or TRBV6-3 with TRBJ2-7; D may match TRBD1 or TRBD2 (5 bases each). Germline V gives CDR1 MNHEY, CDR2 SVGEGT. Trimming stripped 10 bases from V and 2 bases from J, with 12 bases between. This CDR3 contains 12 residues. The CDR3 loop is CATGTITYEQYF. In nucleotides, the CDR3 is TGTGCCACCGGGACCATCACCTACGAGCAGTACTTC.

As for this clonotype: At one end the junction does not follow the germline gene, possibly because of a read error. This sequence joins TRBV29-1 and TRBJ2-2; TRBD1 matches 10 bases. From germline, CDR1 is SQVTM and CDR2 ANQGSEA. CDR3 length equals 12 residues. The CDR3 nucleotides read TGCAGCGTGGACAGGGGGAACACCGGGGAGCTGTTT. Protein product: CSVDRGNTGELF.

The V and J genes are TRBV28 and TRBJ2-1; TRBD2 might be the D (6 bases). With 2 bases removed from V and 10 bases from J, the gap between germline ends came to 9 bases. Germline loops: CDR1 MDHEN, CDR2 SYDVKM. The CDR3 spans 12 residues. The CDR3 bases are TGTGCCAGCAGTTTACGGGGGTGGGAGCAGTTCTTC. Translated: CASSLRGWEQFF.

The genes are TRBV6-5 and TRBJ2-3; D is tentatively TRBD1 or TRBD2 (6 bases each). CDR1 is MNHEY and CDR2 is SVGAGI in the germline V gene. V was shortened by 5 bases and J by 3 bases, with 15 bases between the two germline ends. The CDR3 runs 15 residues. The CDR3 DNA reads as TGTGCCAGCAGTCAGACTAGGGGGAGAACAGATACGCAGTATTTT. This translates into CASSQTRGRTDTQYF.

Only a few counts were recorded for this clonotype. The chain recombines TRBV6-1 with TRBJ2-1; D not certain. Germline CDR1 MNHNS, CDR2 SASEGT. This CDR3 is built from 13 residues. V shed 7 bases and J shed 2 bases, with 9 bases lying between them. The CDR3 DNA is TGTGCCAGCAAAAGGGATACCTACAATGAGCAGTTCTTC. This sequence encodes CASKRDTYNEQFF.

The chain uses TRBV20-1 and TRBJ1-5, with D perhaps TRBD1 (5 bases). Trimming stripped 6 bases from V and 5 bases from J, with 20 bases between. Germline V gives CDR1 DFQATT, CDR2 SNEGSKA (reference sequence). This CDR3 has 15 residues. CDR3 region: CSAVVPGRPDQPQHF. CDR3 in DNA: TGCAGTGCAGTGGTCCCGGGACGCCCGGATCAGCCCCAGCATTTT.

This clonotype was seen a few times. V and J are TRBV7-2 and TRBJ2-7; D may be TRBD1 (6 bases). The CDR3 loop spans 13 amino acids. V lost 5 bases and J 2 bases, leaving 10 bases between the germline ends. Germline CDR1 and CDR2: SGHTA and FQGNSA. CDR3 protein: CASSAYRAYEQYF. DNA for the CDR3: TGTGCCAGCAGCGCCTACAGGGCCTACGAGCAGTACTTC. Complete variable domain (other parts from reference TRBV7-2 and TRBJ2-7): GAGVSQSPSNKVTEKGKDVELRCDPISGHTALYWYRQSLGQGLEFLIYFQGNSAPDKSGLPSDRFSAERTGGSVSTLTIQRTQQEDSAVYLCASSAYRAYEQYFGPGTRLTVT.

The chain links TRBV3-1 to TRBJ2-2, with no clear D. The V and J ends lost 4 bases and 8 bases respectively, with 5 bases between them. Germline V CDR1 and CDR2: LGHDT, YNNKEL (reference sequence). The CDR3 runs to 11 residues. CDR3 in amino acids: CASSRQGELFF. CDR3 nucleotides: TGTGCCAGCAGCCGCCAAGGGGAGCTGTTTTTT.

The V and J genes are TRBV5-1 and TRBJ2-5; 7 bases match TRBD2. J lost 5 bases, V lost 5 bases, and 12 bases had no gene match. Germline CDR1 SGHRS, CDR2 YFSETQ. The CDR3 spans 15 residues. The CDR3 bases are TGCGCCAGCAGGCAGTCCGGGAGCGGGGAGGAGACCCAGTACTTC. It codes for CASRQSGSGEETQYF.

This clonotype showed up just a few times. The chain carries TRBV7-2 and TRBJ2-5; D gene uncertain. The CDR3 consists of 13 residues. The V gene's germline CDR1 is SGHTA and CDR2 FQGNSA. Trimming pared 2 bases from V and 6 bases from J, leaving 10 bases between. The CDR3 DNA sequence: TGTGCCAGCAGCTTAACTTCGTGGCAGACCCAGTACTTC. Translating it yields CASSLTSWQTQYF.

In its sample, this clonotype was seen a few times. The chain has TRBV10-3 and TRBJ1-2; D is unclear. Germline values: CDR1 ENHRY, CDR2 SYGVKD. With 10 bases removed from V and 0 bases from J, the gap between germline ends came to 6 bases. The CDR3 sequence is 11 residues long. The CDR3: CATEANYGYTF. The CDR3 coding sequence is TGTGCCACTGAAGCTAACTATGGCTACACCTTC.

The V gene is TRBV6-2 or TRBV6-3, the J gene TRBJ2-3, with 7 nucleotides matching TRBD2. Germline assignment: CDR1 MNHEY and CDR2 SVGEGT. V was clipped by 0 bases and J by 0 bases; unmatched bases: 9. The length of the CDR3 is 18 residues. The CDR3 loop is CASSYSSRAAGSTDTQYF. CDR3 coding DNA: TGTGCCAGCAGTTACTCGAGCCGGGCAGCGGGGAGCACAGATACGCAGTATTTT.

This chain uses TRBV29-1 with TRBJ2-5, with D perhaps matching TRBD2 (5 bases). CDR3 length: 12 amino acids. V was pared by 7 bases and J by 5 bases, with 14 bases between. The germline V gene has CDR1 SQVTM and CDR2 ANQGSEA. CDR3 region: CSALEVAETQYF. The CDR3 coding sequence is TGCAGCGCCCTGGAGGTAGCTGAGACCCAGTACTTC.

The chain is built from TRBV11-3 and TRBJ1-5; the D gene is possibly TRBD1 (6 bases). Trimming removed 5 bases at V and 5 bases at J, with 22 bases between. Germline CDR1 is SGHNT and CDR2 is YENEEA. The CDR3 totals 17 residues. CDR3 in DNA: TGTGCCAGCAGCCCCACTTTTCCGGACAGCAGCGATCAGCCCCAGCATTTT. It encodes CASSPTFPDSSDQPQHF.

This chain links TRBV11-1 with TRBJ2-2, with TRBD1 identical over 12 bases. Germline CDR1 is SGHAT and CDR2 is FQDESV (reference sequence). J gave up 6 bases and V 1 base, and 3 bases lay outside the gene matches. The CDR3 covers 16 residues. CDR3 residues: CASSLGDRGLAGELFF. As DNA, the CDR3 is TGTGCCAGCAGCTTAGGGGACAGGGGGCTGGCCGGGGAGCTGTTTTTT.

There are a few counts of this clonotype. The chain employs TRBV6-5 and TRBJ2-7, with 8 bases fitting TRBD1. Trimming at V came to 5 bases and at J to 0 bases, leaving 6 bases not matched to a gene. Germline V gene lookup returns CDR1 MNHEY and CDR2 SVGAGI. This CDR3 region has 15 residues. This chain's CDR3 is CASSQRTGSSYEQYF. CDR3 coding DNA: TGTGCCAGCAGTCAGAGGACAGGGAGCTCCTACGAGCAGTACTTC.

This clonotype was counted between two and nine times. This CDR3 is CASRDGEGNYGYTF. DNA of the CDR3: TGTGCCAGCAGGGACGGGGAGGGGAACTATGGCTACACCTTC. The genes are TRBV28 and TRBJ1-2; perhaps TRBD1 as D (5 bases). The V end was cut by 6 bases, the J end by 2 bases, with 13 bases between. Germline CDR1 reads MDHEN; CDR2 reads SYDVKM. The CDR3 is 14 amino acids.

This chain uses TRBV5-6 with TRBJ2-1, with 7 bases lining up with TRBD2. Per the germline V gene, CDR1 is SGHDT and CDR2 is YYEEEE. The CDR3 runs to 14 residues. V lost 2 bases to trimming and J lost 7 bases; unmatched junction nucleotides: 6. CDR3 nucleotides: TGTGCCAGCAGCTTCGGCGGGAGTCGGAATGAGCAGTTCTTC. It encodes CASSFGGSRNEQFF. Full variable domain (remainder filled in from reference TRBV5-6 and TRBJ2-1): DAGVTQSPTHLIKTRGQQVTLRCSPKSGHDTVSWYQQALGQGPQFIFQYYEEEERQRGNFPDRFSGHQFPNYSSELNVNALLLGDSALYLCASSFGGSRNEQFFGPGTRLTVL.

The chain carries TRBV6-2 or TRBV6-3 and TRBJ1-1; D remains unclear. Trimming pared 10 bases from V and 4 bases from J, leaving 13 bases between. This CDR3 is built from 12 residues. Germline V gives CDR1 MNHEY, CDR2 SVGEGT. The CDR3 spells CATRNRPTEAFF. CDR3 bases: TGTGCCACCCGAAACCGACCCACTGAAGCTTTCTTT.

This clonotype was seen a handful of times. The rearrangement joins TRBV12-5 to TRBJ2-3; 14 nucleotides agree with TRBD2. With 9 bases clipped from V and 5 bases from J, the junction kept 4 bases outside the gene matches. Per germline, CDR1 LGHNT and CDR2 FRNRAP. This CDR3 has 14 amino acids. The chain's CDR3 is CARGTSGRGDTQYF. Here the CDR3 DNA reads TGTGCTAGGGGGACTAGCGGGAGAGGAGATACGCAGTATTTT.

This chain uses TRBV18 with TRBJ2-1, with TRBD2 matching 7 bases. The J segment lost 3 bases and the V segment lost 6 bases, leaving 8 bases of the junction unmatched. The CDR3 is 15 amino acids. The germline V gene encodes CDR1 KGHSH and CDR2 LQKENI. The CDR3 is CASSPMLADYNEQFF. CDR3 sequence (DNA): TGTGCCAGCTCGCCGATGCTAGCGGACTACAATGAGCAGTTCTTC.

The chain carries TRBV29-1 and TRBJ2-7; TRBD2 agrees at 10 bases. The V gene end was trimmed by 0 bases and the J gene end by 5 bases; junction bases not matched to a gene: 7. Germline values: CDR1 SQVTM, CDR2 ANQGSEA. This CDR3 is 15 amino acids long. The CDR3 is CSVEDDLAGVNEQYF. The CDR3 DNA sequence: TGCAGCGTTGAAGATGATCTAGCGGGAGTAAACGAGCAGTACTTC.

This clonotype was detected a few times. This chain connects TRBV29-1 to TRBJ2-1; TRBD1 might be the D (5 bases). The CDR3 loop spans 11 amino acids. Germline V lookup: CDR1 SQVTM, CDR2 ANQGSEA. Trimming cost V 6 bases and J 15 bases, with 18 bases left between them. The DNA for the CDR3 is TGCAGCGTCGATACCGGTGACAGAGGGTTCTTC. Translating gives CSVDTGDRGFF.

This clonotype was picked up a small number of times. V gene TRBV12-3 or TRBV12-4 combines with J gene TRBJ2-7; D could derive from TRBD1 or TRBD2 (5 bases each). The CDR3 has 14 amino acids. V was clipped by 5 bases and J by 0 bases, with 11 bases between them. The CDR3 spells CASSRLGTSYEQYF. The CDR3, as DNA: TGTGCCAGCAGTCGCTTGGGGACCTCCTACGAGCAGTACTTC.

The chain employs TRBV7-9 and TRBJ2-3; 7 bases agree with TRBD1. Germline CDR1 is SEHNR and CDR2 is FQNEAQ (reference sequence). Losses at the gene ends were 3 bases for V and 5 bases for J; bases not matched to a gene: 17. The CDR3 sequence is 18 residues long. Here the CDR3 reads CASSFPSSGRGGEDTQYF. CDR3 sequence (DNA): TGTGCCAGCAGCTTTCCATCTTCGGGGAGAGGGGGCGAAGATACGCAGTATTTT.

The chain combines TRBV28 with TRBJ2-7, with D possibly TRBD2 on 7 matching bases. CDR3 length equals 13 residues. The V gene's germline CDR1 is MDHEN and CDR2 SYDVKM. Trimming removed 6 bases from V and 6 bases from J, with 15 bases in between. Here the CDR3 reads CASSSGGPLEQYF. CDR3 nucleotide sequence: TGTGCCAGCAGCTCGGGGGGCCCCCTCGAGCAGTACTTC.

The rearrangement joins TRBV6-2 or TRBV6-3 to TRBJ1-2; D is uncertain. V gave up 8 bases and J gave up 5 bases, with 6 bases separating them. This CDR3 contains 10 residues. Per the germline V gene, CDR1 is MNHEY and CDR2 is SVGEGT. The CDR3 DNA follows: TGTGCCAGCGGGGATTATGGCTACACCTTC. Encoded protein: CASGDYGYTF.

The J gene is TRBJ2-1, the V gene TRBV6-2 or TRBV6-3; TRBD2 aligns across 14 bases. Germline V gene sequence: CDR1 MNHEY, CDR2 SVGEGT. This CDR3 comprises 16 residues. The trim removed 5 bases at V and 6 bases at J, leaving 6 bases unmatched. CDR3 coding DNA: TGTGCCAGCAGTCGCTCCGGGACTAGCGGGAGCAATGAGCAGTTCTTC. This gives the protein CASSRSGTSGSNEQFF.